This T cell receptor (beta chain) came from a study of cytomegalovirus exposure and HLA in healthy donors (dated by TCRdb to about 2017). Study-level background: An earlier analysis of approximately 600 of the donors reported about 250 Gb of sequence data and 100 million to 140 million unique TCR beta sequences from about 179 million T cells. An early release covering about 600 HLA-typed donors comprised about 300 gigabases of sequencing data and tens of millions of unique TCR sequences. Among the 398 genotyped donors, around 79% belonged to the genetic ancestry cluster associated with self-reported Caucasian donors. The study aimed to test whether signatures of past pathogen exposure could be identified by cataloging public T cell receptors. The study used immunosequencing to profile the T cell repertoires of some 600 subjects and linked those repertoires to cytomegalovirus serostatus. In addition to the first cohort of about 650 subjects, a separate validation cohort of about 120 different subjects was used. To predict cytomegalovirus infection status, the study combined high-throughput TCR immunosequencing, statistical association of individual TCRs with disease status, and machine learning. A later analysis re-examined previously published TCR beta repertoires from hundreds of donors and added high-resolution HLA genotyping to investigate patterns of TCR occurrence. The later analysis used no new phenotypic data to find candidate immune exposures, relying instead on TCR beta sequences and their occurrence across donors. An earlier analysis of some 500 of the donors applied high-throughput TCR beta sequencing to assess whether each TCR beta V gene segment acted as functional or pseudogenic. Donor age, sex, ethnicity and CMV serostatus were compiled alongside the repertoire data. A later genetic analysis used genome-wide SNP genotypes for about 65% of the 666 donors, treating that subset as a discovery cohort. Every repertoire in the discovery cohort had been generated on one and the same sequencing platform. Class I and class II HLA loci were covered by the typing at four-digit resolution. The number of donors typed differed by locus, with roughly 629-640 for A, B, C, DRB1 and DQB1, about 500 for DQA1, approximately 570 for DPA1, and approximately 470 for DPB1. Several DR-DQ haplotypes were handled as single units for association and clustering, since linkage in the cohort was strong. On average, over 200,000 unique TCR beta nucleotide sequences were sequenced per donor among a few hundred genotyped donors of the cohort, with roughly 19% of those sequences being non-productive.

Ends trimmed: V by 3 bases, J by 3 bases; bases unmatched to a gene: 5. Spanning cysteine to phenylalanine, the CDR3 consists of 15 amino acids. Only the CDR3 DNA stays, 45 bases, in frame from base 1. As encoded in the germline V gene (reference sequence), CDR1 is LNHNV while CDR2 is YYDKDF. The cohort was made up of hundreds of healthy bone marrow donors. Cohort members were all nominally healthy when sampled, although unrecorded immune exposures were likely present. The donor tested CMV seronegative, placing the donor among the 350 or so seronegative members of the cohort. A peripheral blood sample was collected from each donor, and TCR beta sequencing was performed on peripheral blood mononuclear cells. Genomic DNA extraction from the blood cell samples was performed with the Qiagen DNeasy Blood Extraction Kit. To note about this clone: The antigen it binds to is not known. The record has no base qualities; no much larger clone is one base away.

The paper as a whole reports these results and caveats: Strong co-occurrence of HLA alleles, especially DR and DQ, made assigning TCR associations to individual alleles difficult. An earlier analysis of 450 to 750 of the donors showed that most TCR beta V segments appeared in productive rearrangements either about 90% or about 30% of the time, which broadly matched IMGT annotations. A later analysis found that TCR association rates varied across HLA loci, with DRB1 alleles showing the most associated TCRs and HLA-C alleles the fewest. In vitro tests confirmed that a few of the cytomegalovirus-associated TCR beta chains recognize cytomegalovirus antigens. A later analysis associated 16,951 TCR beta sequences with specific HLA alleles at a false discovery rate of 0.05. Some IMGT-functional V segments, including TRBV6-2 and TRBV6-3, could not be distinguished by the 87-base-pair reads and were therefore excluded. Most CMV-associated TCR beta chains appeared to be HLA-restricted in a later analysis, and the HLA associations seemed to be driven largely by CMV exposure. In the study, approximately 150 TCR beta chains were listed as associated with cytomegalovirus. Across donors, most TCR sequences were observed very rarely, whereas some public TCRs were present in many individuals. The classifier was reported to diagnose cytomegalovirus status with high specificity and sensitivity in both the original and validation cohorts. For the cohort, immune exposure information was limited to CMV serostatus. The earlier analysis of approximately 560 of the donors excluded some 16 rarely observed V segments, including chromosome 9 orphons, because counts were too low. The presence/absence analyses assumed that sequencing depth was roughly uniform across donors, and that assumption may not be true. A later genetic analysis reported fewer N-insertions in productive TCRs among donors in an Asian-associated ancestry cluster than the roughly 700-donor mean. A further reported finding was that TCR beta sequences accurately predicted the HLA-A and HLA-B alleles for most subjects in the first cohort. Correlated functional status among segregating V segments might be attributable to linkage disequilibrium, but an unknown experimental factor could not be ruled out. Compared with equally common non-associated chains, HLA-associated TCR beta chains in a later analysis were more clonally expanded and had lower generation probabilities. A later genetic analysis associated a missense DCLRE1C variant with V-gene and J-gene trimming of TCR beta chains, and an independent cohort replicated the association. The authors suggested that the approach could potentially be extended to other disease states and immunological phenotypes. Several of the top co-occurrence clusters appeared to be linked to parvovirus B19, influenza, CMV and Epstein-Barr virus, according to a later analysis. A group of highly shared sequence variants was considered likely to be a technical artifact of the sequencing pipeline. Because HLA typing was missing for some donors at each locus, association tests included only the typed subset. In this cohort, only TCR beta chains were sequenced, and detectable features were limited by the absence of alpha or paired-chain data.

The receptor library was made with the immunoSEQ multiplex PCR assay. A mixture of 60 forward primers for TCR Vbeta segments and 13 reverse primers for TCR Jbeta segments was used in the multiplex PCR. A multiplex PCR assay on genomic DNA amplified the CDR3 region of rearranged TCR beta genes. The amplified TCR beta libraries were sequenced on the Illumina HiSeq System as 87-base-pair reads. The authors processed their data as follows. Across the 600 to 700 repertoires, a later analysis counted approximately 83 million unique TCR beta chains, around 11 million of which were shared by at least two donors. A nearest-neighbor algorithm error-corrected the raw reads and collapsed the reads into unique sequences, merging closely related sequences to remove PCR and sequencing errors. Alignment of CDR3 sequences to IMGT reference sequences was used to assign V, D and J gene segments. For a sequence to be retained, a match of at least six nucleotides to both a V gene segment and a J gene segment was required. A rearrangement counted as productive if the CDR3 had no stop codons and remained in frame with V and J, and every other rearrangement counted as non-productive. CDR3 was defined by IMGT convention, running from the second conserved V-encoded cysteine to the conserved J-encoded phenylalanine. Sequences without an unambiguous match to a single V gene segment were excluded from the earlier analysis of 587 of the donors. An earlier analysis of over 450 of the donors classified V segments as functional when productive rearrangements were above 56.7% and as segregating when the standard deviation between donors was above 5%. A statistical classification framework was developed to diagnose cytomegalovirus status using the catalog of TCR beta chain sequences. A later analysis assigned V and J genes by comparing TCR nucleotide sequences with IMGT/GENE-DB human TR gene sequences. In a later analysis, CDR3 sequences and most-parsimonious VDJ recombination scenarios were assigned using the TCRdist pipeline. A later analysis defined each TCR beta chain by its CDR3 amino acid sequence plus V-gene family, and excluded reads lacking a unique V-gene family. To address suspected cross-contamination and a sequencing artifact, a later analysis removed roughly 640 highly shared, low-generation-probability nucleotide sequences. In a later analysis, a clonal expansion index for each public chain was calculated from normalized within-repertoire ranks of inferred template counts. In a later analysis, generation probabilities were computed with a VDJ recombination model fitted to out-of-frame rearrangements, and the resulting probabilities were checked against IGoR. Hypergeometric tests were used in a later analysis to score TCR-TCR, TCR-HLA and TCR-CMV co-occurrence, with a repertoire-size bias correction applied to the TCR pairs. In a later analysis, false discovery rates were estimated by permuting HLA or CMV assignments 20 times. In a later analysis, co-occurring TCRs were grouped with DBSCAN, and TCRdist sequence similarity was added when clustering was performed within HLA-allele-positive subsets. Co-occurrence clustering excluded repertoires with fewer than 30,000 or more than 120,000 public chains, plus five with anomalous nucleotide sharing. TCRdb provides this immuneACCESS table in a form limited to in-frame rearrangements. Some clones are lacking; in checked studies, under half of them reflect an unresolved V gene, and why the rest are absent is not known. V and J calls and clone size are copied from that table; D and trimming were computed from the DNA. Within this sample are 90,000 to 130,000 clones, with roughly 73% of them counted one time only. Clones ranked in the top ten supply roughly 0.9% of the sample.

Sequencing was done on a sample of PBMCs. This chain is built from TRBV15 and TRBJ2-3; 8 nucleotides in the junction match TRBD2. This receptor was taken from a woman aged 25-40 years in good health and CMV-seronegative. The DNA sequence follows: TGTGCCACCAGCAGTCTAGCGGGTGGGACAGATACGCAGTATTTT. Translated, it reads CATSSLAGGTDTQYF.